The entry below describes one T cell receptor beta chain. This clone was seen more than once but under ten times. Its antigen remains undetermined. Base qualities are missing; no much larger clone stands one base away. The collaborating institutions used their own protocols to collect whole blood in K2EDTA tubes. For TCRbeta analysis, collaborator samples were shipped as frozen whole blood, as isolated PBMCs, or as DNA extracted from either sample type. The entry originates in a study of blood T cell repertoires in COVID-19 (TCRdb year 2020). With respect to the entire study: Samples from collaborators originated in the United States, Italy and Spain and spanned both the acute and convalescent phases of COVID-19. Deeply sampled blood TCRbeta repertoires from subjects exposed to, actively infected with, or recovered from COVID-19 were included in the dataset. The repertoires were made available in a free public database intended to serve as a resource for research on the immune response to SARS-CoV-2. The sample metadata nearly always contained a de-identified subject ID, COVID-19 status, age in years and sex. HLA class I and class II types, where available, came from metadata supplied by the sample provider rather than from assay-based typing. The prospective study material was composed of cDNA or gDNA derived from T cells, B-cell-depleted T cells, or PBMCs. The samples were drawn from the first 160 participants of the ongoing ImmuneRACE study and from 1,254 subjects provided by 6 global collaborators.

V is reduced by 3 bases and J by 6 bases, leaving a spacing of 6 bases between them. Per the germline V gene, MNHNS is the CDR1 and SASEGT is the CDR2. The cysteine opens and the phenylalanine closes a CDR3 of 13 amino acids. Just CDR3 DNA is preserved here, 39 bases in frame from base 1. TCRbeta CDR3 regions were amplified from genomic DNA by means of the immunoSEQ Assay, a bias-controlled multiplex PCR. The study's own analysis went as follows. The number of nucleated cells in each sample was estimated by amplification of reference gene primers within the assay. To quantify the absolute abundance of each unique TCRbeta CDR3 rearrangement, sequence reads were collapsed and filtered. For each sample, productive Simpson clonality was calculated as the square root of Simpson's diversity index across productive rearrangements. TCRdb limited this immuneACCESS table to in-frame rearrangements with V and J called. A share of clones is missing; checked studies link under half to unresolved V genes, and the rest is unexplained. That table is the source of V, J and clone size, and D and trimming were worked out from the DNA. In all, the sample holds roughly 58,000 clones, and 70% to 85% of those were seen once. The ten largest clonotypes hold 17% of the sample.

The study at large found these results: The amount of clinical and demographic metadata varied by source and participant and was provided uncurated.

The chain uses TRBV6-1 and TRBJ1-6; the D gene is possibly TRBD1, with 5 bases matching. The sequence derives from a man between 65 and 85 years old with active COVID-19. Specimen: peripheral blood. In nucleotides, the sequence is TGTGCCAGCAGTGAGCAGGGTAATTCACCCCTCCACTTT. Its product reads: CASSEQGNSPLHF.